The present T cell receptor beta chain was sequenced within a study of blood T cell repertoires in COVID-19. The germline V gene has CDR1 DFQATT and CDR2 SNEGSKA (reference sequence). This CDR3 region has 15 residues. V dropped 3 bases and J dropped 0; count of bases not matched to a gene: 5. Adults between roughly 18 and 89 years of age took part from about two dozen US areas. Donors were grouped by their self-reported clinical history. Sequencing used immunoSEQ multiplex PCR; TCRdb keeps in-frame clones, though not all of them. The sample consists of 380,000 or so clones, around 90% of them appearing once.

Sequencing used PBMCs or T cells enriched from blood (not recorded which). The genes are TRBV20-1 and TRBJ1-1; 9 bases match TRBD1. The sequence was collected from a middle-aged woman with acute COVID-19. The CDR3 DNA is TGCAGTGCTAGTCTACAGGGGGCACTGAACACTGAAGCTTTCTTT. This encodes CSASLQGALNTEAFF.